Here is one T cell receptor beta chain with its context. The CDR3 runs to 14 residues. Trimming took 1 base from V and 8 from J, leaving 14 bases between them. Germline CDR1 reads SGHVS; CDR2 reads FNYEAQ. Amplification of TCR alpha and beta CDR3 regions from RNA used iRepertoire nested multiplex PCR. TCRdb itself ran the multiplex PCR reads through MiXCR, one entry per CDR3 protein. The table records around 350,000 distinct CDR3 sequences, 41% of them present only once. The data stem from a study of glioma-infiltrating T cells. The receptor comes from a human donor with low-grade glioma or glioblastoma, undergoing nonglioma brain surgery, or in good health (not recorded which). The sample taken for sequencing was glioma tissue, nonneoplastic brain tissue, or PBMCs (not recorded which). The V gene is TRBV7-6, the J gene TRBJ1-2; D perhaps matches TRBD1 (5 bases). CDR3 amino acids: CASSLGDGARGYTF. In DNA form, the CDR3 reads TGTGCCAGCAGCTTAGGTGACGGGGCTCGGGGCTACACCTTC.